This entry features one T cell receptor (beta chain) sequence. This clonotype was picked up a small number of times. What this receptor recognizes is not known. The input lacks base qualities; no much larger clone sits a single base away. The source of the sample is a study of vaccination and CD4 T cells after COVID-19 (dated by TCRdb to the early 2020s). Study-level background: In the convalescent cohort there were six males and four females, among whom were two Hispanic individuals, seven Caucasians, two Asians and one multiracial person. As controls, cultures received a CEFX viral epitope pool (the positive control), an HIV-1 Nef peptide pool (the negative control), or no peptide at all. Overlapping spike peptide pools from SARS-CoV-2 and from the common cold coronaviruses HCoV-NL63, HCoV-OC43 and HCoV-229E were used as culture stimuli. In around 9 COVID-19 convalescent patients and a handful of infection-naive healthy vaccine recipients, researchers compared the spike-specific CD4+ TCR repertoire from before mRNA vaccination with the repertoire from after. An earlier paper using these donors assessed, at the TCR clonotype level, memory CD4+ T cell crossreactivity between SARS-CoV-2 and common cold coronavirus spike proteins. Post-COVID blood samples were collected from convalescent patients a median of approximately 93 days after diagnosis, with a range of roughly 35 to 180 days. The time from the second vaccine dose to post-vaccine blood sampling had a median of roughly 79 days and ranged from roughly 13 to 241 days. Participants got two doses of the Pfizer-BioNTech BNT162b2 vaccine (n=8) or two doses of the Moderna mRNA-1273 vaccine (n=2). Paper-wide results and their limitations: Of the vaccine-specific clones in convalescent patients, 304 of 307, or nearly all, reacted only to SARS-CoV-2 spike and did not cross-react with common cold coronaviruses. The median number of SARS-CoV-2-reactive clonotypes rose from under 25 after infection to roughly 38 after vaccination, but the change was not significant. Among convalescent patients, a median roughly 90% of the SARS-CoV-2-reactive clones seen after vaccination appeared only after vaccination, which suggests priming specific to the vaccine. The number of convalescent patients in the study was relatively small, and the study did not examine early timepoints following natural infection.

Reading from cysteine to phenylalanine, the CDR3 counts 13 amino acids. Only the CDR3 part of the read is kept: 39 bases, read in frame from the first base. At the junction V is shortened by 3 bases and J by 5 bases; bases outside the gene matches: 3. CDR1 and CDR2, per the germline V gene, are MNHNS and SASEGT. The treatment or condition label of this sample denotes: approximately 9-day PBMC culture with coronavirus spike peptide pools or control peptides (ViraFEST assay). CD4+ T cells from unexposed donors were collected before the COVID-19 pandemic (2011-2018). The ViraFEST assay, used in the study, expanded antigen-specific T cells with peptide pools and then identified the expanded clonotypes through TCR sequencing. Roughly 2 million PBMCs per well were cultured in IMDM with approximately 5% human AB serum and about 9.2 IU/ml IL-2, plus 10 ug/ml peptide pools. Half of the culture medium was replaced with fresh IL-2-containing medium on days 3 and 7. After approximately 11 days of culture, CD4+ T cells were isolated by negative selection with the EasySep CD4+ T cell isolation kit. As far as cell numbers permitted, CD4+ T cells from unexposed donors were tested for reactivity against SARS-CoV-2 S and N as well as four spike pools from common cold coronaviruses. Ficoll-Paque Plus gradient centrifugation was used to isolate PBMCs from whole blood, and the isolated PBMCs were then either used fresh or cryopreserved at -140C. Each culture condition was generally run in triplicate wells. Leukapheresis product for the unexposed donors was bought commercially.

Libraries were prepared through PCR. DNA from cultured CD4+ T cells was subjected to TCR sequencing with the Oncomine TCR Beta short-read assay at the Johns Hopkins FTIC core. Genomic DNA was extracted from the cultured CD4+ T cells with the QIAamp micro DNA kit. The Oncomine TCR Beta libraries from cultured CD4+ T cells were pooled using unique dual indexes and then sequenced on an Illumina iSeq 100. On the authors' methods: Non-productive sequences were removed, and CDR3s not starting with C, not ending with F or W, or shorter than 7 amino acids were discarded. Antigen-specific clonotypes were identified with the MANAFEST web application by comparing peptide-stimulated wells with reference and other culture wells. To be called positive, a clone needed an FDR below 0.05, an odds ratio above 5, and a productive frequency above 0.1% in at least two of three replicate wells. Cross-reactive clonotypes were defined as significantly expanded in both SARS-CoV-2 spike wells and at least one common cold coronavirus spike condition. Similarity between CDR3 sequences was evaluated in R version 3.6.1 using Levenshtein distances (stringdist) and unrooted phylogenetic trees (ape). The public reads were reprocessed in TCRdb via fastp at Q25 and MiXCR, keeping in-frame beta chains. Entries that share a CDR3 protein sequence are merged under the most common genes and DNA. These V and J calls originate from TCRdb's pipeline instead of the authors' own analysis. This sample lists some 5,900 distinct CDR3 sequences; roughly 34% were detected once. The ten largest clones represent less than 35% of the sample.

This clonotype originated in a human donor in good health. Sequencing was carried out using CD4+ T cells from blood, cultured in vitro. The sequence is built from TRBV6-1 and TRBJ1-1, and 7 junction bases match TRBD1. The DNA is TGTGCCAGCAGTGAGCAGGGGGTGACTGAAGCTTTCTTT. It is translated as CASSEQGVTEAFF.